The TCR beta chain described here comes from a study of T cells after posttransplantation cyclophosphamide. Notes on the study in general: Recipient CMV seropositivity and CMV reactivation strongly tracked TRB clonality.

Clones were read by immunoSEQ multiplex PCR, and TCRdb kept only the in-frame ones, dropping some. The table has 23,000 or so clones, 65% to 90% seen once; the top ten hold more than 2%. Sampled 1 year posttransplant, controls received myeloablative marrow transplants, methotrexate and a calcineurin inhibitor. Turning to this clone: Its cognate antigen is unknown.

Germline CDR1 LNHDA, CDR2 SQIVND (reference sequence). J lost 9 bases, V lost 2 bases, and 4 bases had no gene match. This CDR3 is 16 amino acids long. The genes are TRBV19 and TRBJ2-1, with 16 bases aligning to TRBD2. This clonotype was sampled from a female patient in her 30s who received an allogeneic stem cell transplant from an unrelated donor, was CMV-positive, and had acute and chronic GVHD. These T cells may partly come from the graft donor. Specimen: PBMCs, collected about 400 days after allogeneic stem cell transplant with calcineurin inhibitor and methotrexate. The CDR3 loop reads CASSIWGTSGRGEQFF. CDR3 in DNA: TGTGCCAGTAGTATATGGGGGACTAGCGGGAGGGGTGAGCAGTTCTTC. Variable domain in full (rest from reference TRBV19 and TRBJ2-1): DGGITQSPKYLFRKEGQNVTLSCEQNLNHDAMYWYRQDPGQGLRLIYYSQIVNDFQKGDIAEGYSVSREKKESFPLTVTSAQKNPTAFYLCASSIWGTSGRGEQFFGPGTRLTVL.